This T cell receptor beta chain was observed in a study of blood T cell repertoires in COVID-19 (TCRdb year 2020). General notes on the study: Samples from collaborators originated in the United States, Italy and Spain and spanned both the acute and convalescent phases of COVID-19. The prospective study material was composed of cDNA or gDNA derived from T cells, B-cell-depleted T cells, or PBMCs. Subjects who had been exposed to COVID-19, were actively infected with it, or had recovered from it provided the deeply sampled blood TCRbeta repertoires that made up the dataset. A freely available public database, intended as a resource for researchers studying the immune response to SARS-CoV-2, is where the repertoires were released. Samples came from the ongoing ImmuneRACE study (first 160 participants) plus 1,254 subjects from 6 global collaborators. The sample metadata nearly always contained a de-identified subject ID, COVID-19 status, age in years and sex. Where HLA class I and class II types were available, the types were taken from metadata supplied by the sample provider, not from assay-based typing. What the study reported, not specific to this receptor: The amount of clinical and demographic metadata varied by source and participant and was provided uncurated.

From its cysteine to its phenylalanine, the CDR3 spans 13 amino acids. Only CDR3 DNA is held: 39 bases, read in frame from base 1. CDR1 MNHEY and CDR2 SVGAGI were looked up in the germline V gene. The V end loses 6 bases and the J end loses 6 bases, and a stretch of 14 bases separates them. As for this clone: The antigen it binds to is not known. No base-level quality is on record; no much larger clone is a single base apart.

TCRbeta CDR3 regions were amplified from genomic DNA by means of the immunoSEQ Assay, a bias-controlled multiplex PCR. The study's own analysis went as follows. The number of nucleated cells in each sample was estimated from the amplification of reference gene primers within the assay. Sequence reads were collapsed and filtered to measure the absolute abundance of every unique TCRbeta CDR3 rearrangement. For each sample, productive Simpson clonality was calculated by taking the square root of Simpson's diversity index across productive rearrangements. TCRdb re-hosts the immuneACCESS table, in-frame sequences only. Its copies lack some clones; in the studies checked, an unresolved V gene accounts for under half of them, and the cause for the rest is not known. Clonal size and the V and J genes are those of that table, whereas D and trimming came from the DNA. For this sample the table gives about 200,000 clones, of which 92% were detected only once. The top ten clonotypes cover more than 0.7% of the sample.

One collaborating source in Seattle enrolled patients while the patients were actively infected and followed the patients over time throughout the course of disease. Whole blood was collected in K2EDTA tubes by collaborating institutions according to the institutions' own protocols. Collaborator samples were shipped for TCRbeta analysis as frozen whole blood, isolated PBMCs, or DNA extracted from either sample type. The V and J genes are TRBV6-5 and TRBJ1-1; TRBD1 is a possible D gene, resting on 6 matching bases. The receptor's source is a man in his 60s with COVID-19, enrolled during active disease. Sequences were obtained from peripheral blood. CDR3 sequence: CASRRTAAPEAFF. In nucleotides, the sequence is TGTGCCAGCAGGAGGACAGCCGCCCCTGAAGCTTTCTTT.